The source of this T cell receptor beta chain is a study of CD8+ T cells in alopecia areata. This clone was picked up a small number of times. The CDR3 extends over 14 amino acids. Germline-derived CDR1 and CDR2 are MNHEY and SVGAGI. Trimming stripped 10 bases from V and 0 bases from J, with 13 bases between. Noted treatment: oral pan-JAK inhibitor, 5-10 mg twice daily. RNA extraction was followed by reverse transcription into cDNA, which acted as the sequencing template. Repertoires were generated with immunoSEQ multiplex PCR, while TCRdb's copy carries only in-frame clones and drops some. The table shows more than 200,000 clones, with 55% to 70% occurring only once.

The clonotype originates from a human donor with alopecia areata. The chain carries TRBV6-5 and TRBJ1-3; tentative D call: TRBD1 (5 bases). Source: CD4+ T cells sorted from blood, taken at week 4, from a patient treated with tofacitinib. The CDR3 bases are TGTGCCACGACAGATTTCTTCTCTGGAAACACCATATATTTT. This encodes CATTDFFSGNTIYF.